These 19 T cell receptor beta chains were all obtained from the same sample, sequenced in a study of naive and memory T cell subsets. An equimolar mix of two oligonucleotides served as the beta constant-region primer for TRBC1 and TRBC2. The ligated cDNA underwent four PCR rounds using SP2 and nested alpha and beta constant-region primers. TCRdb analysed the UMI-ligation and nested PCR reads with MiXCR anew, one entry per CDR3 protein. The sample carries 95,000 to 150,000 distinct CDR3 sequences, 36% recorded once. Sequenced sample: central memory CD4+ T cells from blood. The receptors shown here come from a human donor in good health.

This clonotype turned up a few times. The DNA for the CDR3 is TGTGCCAGCAGCTTAGATACGGGCGAGCAGTACTTC. Residues: CASSLDTGEQYF. V gene TRBV7-2 combines with J gene TRBJ2-7; D is unresolved. V shed 1 base and J shed 6 bases, with 7 bases lying between them. This CDR3 is built from 12 residues. Germline-derived CDR1 and CDR2 are SGHTA and FQGNSA.

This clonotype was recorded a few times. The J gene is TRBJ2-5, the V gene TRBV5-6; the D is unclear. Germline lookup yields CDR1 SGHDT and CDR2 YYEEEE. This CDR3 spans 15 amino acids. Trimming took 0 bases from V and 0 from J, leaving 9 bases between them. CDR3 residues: CASSLVQRNQETQYF. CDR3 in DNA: TGTGCCAGCAGCTTGGTCCAGCGTAACCAAGAGACCCAGTACTTC.

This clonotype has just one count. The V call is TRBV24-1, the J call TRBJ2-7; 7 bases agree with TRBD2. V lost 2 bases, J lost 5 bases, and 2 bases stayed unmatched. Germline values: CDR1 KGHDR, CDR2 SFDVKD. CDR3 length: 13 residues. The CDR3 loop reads CATSDWAGDEQYF. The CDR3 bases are TGTGCCACCAGTGATTGGGCGGGGGACGAGCAGTACTTC.

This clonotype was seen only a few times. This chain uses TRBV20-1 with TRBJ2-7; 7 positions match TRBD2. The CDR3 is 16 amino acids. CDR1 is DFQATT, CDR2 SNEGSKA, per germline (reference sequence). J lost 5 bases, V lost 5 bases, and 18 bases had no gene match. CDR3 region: CSAPSASGGVRNEQYF. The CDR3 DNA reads TGCAGTGCTCCTAGCGCTAGCGGAGGGGTTCGGAACGAGCAGTACTTC.

CDR3 DNA sequence: TGTGCCAGCAGTGCCCCCCTGGGGTATTCTGGGGCCAACGTCCTGACTTTC. Translating it yields CASSAPLGYSGANVLTF. V and J are TRBV6-1 and TRBJ2-6, with unresolved D. From germline, CDR1 is MNHNS and CDR2 SASEGT. With 4 bases removed from V and 1 base from J, the gap between germline ends came to 14 bases. This CDR3 contains 17 residues.

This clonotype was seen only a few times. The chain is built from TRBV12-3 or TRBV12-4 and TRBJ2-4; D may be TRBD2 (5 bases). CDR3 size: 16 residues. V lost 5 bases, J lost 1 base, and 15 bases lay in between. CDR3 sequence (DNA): TGTGCCAGCAGTCCCGGACGTACTAGGGCCAAAAACATTCAGTACTTC. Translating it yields CASSPGRTRAKNIQYF.

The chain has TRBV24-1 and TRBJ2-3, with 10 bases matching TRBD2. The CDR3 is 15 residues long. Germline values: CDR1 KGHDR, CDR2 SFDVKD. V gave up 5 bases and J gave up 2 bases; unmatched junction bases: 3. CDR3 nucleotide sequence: TGTGCCACCAGTGTAGCGGGAGGTCTCACAGATACGCAGTATTTT. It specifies CATSVAGGLTDTQYF.

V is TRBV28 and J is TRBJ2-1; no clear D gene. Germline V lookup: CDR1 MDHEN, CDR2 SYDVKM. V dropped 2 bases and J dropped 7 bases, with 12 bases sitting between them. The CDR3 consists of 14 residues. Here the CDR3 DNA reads TGTGCCAGCAGTTTAAAGGACGGACGGAATGAGCAGTTCTTC. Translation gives CASSLKDGRNEQFF.

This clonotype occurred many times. Here the CDR3 DNA reads TGTGCCAGCTCCCATGAGCAGTTCTTC. Translated, it gives CASSHEQFF. J is TRBJ2-1 and V is TRBV18; D gene ambiguous. V lost 6 bases to trimming and J lost 8 bases, with 2 bases between them. The CDR3 is 9 residues long. The germline V gene has CDR1 KGHSH and CDR2 LQKENI.

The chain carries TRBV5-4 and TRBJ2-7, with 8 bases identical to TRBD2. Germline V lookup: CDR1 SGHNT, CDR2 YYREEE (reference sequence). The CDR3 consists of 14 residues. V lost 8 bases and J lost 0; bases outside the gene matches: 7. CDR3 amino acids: CARSDSGNSYEQYF. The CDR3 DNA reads TGTGCCAGAAGCGATAGCGGGAACTCCTACGAGCAGTACTTC.

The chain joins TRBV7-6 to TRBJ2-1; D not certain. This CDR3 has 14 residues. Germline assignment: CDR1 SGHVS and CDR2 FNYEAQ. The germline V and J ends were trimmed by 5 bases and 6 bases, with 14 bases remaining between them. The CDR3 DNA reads TGTGCCAGCAGCCGGACCTCCTATCCCAATGAGCAGTTCTTC. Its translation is CASSRTSYPNEQFF.

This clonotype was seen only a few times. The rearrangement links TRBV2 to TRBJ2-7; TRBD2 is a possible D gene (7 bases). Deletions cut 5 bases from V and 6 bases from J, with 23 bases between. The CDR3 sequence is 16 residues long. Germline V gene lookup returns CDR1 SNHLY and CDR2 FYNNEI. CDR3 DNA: TGTGCCAGCAGTATCCCAAAGGGGGGGTTGTTCTCCGAGCAGTACTTC. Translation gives CASSIPKGGLFSEQYF.

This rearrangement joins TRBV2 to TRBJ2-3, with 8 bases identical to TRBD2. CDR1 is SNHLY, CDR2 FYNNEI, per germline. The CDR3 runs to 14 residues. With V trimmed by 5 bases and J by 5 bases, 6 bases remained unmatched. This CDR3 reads CASSLGLAGDTQYF. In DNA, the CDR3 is TGTGCCAGCAGTCTAGGACTAGCTGGAGATACGCAGTATTTT.

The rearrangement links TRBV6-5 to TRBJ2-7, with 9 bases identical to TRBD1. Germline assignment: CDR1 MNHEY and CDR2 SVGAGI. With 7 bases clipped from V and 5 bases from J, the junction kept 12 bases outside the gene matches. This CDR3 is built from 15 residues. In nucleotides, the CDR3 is TGTGCCAGCACCGCACCCGGGACAGGGTCTAACGAGCAGTACTTC. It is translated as CASTAPGTGSNEQYF.

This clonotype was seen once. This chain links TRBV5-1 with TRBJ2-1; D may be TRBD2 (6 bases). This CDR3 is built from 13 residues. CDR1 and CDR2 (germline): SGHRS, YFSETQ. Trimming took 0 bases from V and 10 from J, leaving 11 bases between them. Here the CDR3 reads CASSLAAGREQFF. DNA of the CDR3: TGCGCCAGCAGCTTGGCCGCGGGACGGGAGCAGTTCTTC.

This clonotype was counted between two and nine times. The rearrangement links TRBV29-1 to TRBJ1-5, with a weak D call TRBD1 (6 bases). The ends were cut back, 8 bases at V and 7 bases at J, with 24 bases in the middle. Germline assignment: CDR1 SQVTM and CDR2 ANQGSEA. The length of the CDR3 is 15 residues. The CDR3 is CSFTGPGGGGQPQHF. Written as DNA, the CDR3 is TGCAGCTTCACAGGCCCCGGTGGGGGCGGGCAGCCCCAGCATTTT. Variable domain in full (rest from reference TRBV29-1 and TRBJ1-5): SAVISQKPSRDICQRGTSLTIQCQVDSQVTMMFWYRQQPGQSLTLIATANQGSEATYESGFVIDKFPISRPNLTFSTLTVSNMSPEDSSIYLCSFTGPGGGGQPQHFGDGTRLSIL.

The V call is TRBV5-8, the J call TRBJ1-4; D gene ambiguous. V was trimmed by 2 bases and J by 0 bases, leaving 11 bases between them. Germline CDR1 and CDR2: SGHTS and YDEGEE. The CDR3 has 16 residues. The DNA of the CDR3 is TGTGCCAGCAGCTTCCAGACGACAACAACTAATGAAAAACTGTTTTTT. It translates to CASSFQTTTTNEKLFF.

CDR3 bases: TGTGCCAGCAGCTCATACCCGGGACTAGCGAGTGAGCAGTTCTTC. Translating gives CASSSYPGLASEQFF. This chain joins TRBV7-2 and TRBJ2-1, with 10 positions matching TRBD2. The V gene end was trimmed by 4 bases and the J gene end by 9 bases; junction bases not matched to a gene: 9. Germline lookup yields CDR1 SGHTA and CDR2 FQGNSA. This CDR3 is 15 amino acids long.

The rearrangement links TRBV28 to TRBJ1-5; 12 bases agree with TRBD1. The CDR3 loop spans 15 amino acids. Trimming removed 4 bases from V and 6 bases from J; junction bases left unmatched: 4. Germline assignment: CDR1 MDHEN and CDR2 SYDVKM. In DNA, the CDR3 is TGTGCCAGCAGTTCGGGACAGGGGGCAAGTCAGCCCCAGCATTTT. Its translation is CASSSGQGASQPQHF.